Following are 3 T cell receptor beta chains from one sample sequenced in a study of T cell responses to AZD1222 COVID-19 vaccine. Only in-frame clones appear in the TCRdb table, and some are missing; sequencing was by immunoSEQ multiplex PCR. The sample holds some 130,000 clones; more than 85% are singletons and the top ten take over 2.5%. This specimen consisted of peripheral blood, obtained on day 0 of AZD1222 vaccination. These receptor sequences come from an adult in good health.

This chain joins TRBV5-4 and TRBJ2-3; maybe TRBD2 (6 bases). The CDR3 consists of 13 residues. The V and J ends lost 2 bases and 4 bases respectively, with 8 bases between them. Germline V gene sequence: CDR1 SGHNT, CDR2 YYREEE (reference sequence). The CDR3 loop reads CASSFGGPDTQYF. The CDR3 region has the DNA TGTGCCAGCAGCTTCGGGGGACCAGATACGCAGTATTTT.

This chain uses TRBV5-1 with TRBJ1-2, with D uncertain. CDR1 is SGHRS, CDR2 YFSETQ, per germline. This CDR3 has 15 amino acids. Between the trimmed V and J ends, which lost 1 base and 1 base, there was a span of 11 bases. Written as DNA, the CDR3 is TGCGCCAGCAGCTTGTTGCCAGTCAGTAACTATGGCTACACCTTC. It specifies CASSLLPVSNYGYTF.

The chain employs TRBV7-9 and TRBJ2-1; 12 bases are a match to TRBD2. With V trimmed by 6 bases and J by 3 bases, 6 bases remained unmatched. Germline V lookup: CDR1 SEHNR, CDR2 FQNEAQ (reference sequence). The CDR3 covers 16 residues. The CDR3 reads CASSSGLAGNYNEQFF. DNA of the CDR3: TGTGCCAGCAGTTCAGGACTAGCGGGAAACTACAATGAGCAGTTCTTC.